The 10 T cell receptor beta chains presented below share a single source sample, sequenced in a study of shared clonotypes between healthy human individuals. Here immunoSEQ multiplex PCR was the method, and the copy in TCRdb shows in-frame clones only, minus some. The sample shows approximately 2,300,000 clones, less than 95% of them seen only once. Sequenced input: naive CD4+ T cells from PBMCs. Stated subset: CD45RA+ positively selected. These receptors were obtained from a man aged 18-30 years in good health. Some clones in this sample may be carry-over from other donors' samples.

Here the CDR3 DNA reads TGTGCCAGCAGCATGACAGGGGGCGATCAGCCCCAGCATTTT. Translating it yields CASSMTGGDQPQHF. The gene calls are TRBV7-2 and TRBJ1-5, with 10 bases matching TRBD1. The CDR3 extends over 14 amino acids. The V gene's germline CDR1 is SGHTA and CDR2 FQGNSA. With V trimmed by 5 bases and J by 5 bases, 3 bases remained unmatched. The full variable domain, rest sourced from reference TRBV7-2 and TRBJ1-5, is GAGVSQSPSNKVTEKGKDVELRCDPISGHTALYWYRQSLGQGLEFLIYFQGNSAPDKSGLPSDRFSAERTGGSVSTLTIQRTQQEDSAVYLCASSMTGGDQPQHFGDGTRLSIL.

The V gene is TRBV5-1, the J gene TRBJ2-7; D tentatively reads TRBD1 or TRBD2 (5 bases each). Deletions cut 3 bases from V and 6 bases from J, with 19 bases between. CDR1 is SGHRS and CDR2 is YFSETQ in the germline V gene. The CDR3 length is 15 residues. The CDR3, as DNA: TGCGCCAGCAGCTCCCTCCCAGGGACCTCCATCGAGCAGTACTTC. This sequence encodes CASSSLPGTSIEQYF.

V is TRBV28 and J is TRBJ1-1; TRBD1 might be the D (6 bases). From germline, CDR1 is MDHEN and CDR2 SYDVKM. CDR3 size: 15 residues. V lost 6 bases to trimming and J lost 6 bases, with 20 bases between them. The CDR3 loop reads CASSPGELAGAEAFF. The DNA of the CDR3 is TGTGCCAGCAGCCCAGGGGAGCTTGCCGGCGCTGAAGCTTTCTTT.

In regard to this clone: This sample also contains other DNA sequences that code for the same CDR3. The chain recombines TRBV5-1 with TRBJ2-7; no clear D gene. Trimming removed 0 bases from V and 1 base from J, with 8 bases in between. Per the germline V gene, CDR1 is SGHRS and CDR2 is YFSETQ. The CDR3 consists of 14 residues. The CDR3 region has the DNA TGCGCCAGCAGCTTGGTATCGGGTTCCTACGAGCAGTACTTC. Translated: CASSLVSGSYEQYF.

As regards this clone: At the DNA level, this CDR3 is encoded by other sequences in the same sample as well. The V call is TRBV7-3, the J call TRBJ2-6; the D gene is possibly TRBD2 (5 bases). Trimming left V 2 bases short and J 0 bases short, with 5 bases between. Germline-derived CDR1 and CDR2 are SGHTA and FQGTGA. This CDR3 has 15 residues. Written as DNA, the CDR3 is TGTGCCAGCAGCTTAGGAGGCTCTGGGGCCAACGTCCTGACTTTC. It is translated as CASSLGGSGANVLTF.

The genes are TRBV28 and TRBJ2-2; 13 nucleotides match TRBD2. J was trimmed by 3 bases and V by 6 bases; bases with no gene match: 10. The germline V gene encodes CDR1 MDHEN and CDR2 SYDVKM. There are 18 residues in the CDR3. The CDR3 is CASRPPRLAGGHTGELFF. CDR3 bases: TGTGCCAGCAGACCCCCGCGACTAGCGGGAGGTCACACCGGGGAGCTGTTTTTT.

The J gene is TRBJ2-7, the V gene TRBV7-9, with no clear D. Germline lookup yields CDR1 SEHNR and CDR2 FQNEAQ (reference sequence). The CDR3 is 15 amino acids. With 3 bases removed from V and 7 bases from J, the gap between germline ends came to 19 bases. The CDR3 DNA sequence: TGTGCCAGCAGCTTTAGGGTTGGCTTGGTTGGGGAGCAGTACTTC. The encoded protein is CASSFRVGLVGEQYF.

The chain has TRBV10-3 and TRBJ2-5; D remains ambiguous. V was trimmed by 2 bases and J by 3 bases, leaving 7 bases between them. CDR1 and CDR2 (germline): ENHRY, SYGVKD. CDR3 length equals 13 residues. CDR3 sequence reads: CAISEGSKETQYF. CDR3 coding DNA: TGTGCCATCAGTGAGGGCTCAAAAGAGACCCAGTACTTC.

For this clone: Other DNA variants within this sample encode the same CDR3. The genes are TRBV6-1 and TRBJ2-7; D possibly corresponds to TRBD2 (6 bases). This CDR3 is built from 14 residues. Germline CDR1 and CDR2: MNHNS and SASEGT. V lost 2 bases and J 6 bases, leaving 14 bases between the germline ends. The CDR3 protein is CASSEREIGLEQYF. In DNA, the CDR3 is TGTGCCAGCAGTGAACGGGAGATCGGGCTCGAGCAGTACTTC.

V usage is TRBV5-4 and J usage is TRBJ2-1; TRBD1 matches at 10 bases. Trimming took 5 bases from V and 0 from J; bases not matched to a gene: 8. The CDR3 extends over 17 amino acids. The germline V gene encodes CDR1 SGHNT and CDR2 YYREEE (reference sequence). This CDR3 reads CASRPGTGAYSYNEQFF. In DNA form, the CDR3 reads TGTGCCAGCAGACCCGGGACAGGGGCCTACTCCTACAATGAGCAGTTCTTC.